This TCR beta chain is drawn from a study of Ad26.COV2.S vaccination and SARS-CoV-2 variants. Regarding the study as a whole: The analyses of TCR breadth and depth may have understated the size of total T cell responses. Vaccine recipients and placebo recipients showed similar non-spike TCR breadth. Spike-specific CD8+ and CD4+ T cell responses reportedly showed substantial breadth after vaccination.

Documented treatment: around 19 received Ad26.COV2.S at low or high dose, single or two shots; 5 received placebo; per-sample allocation not given. On day 63 after the first injection, vaccine and placebo recipients gave samples. Donation came from an adult in Boston who was aged 18-55 years. Here immunoSEQ multiplex PCR was the method, and the copy in TCRdb shows in-frame clones only, minus some. Of approximately 400,000 clones detected, under 90% appear once; the ten largest clones hold around 7%. A note on this clone: Its antigen is not known.

CDR1 and CDR2 from the germline V gene are LNHNV and YYDKDF (reference sequence). The ends were cut back, 0 bases at V and 8 bases at J, with 10 bases in the middle. This CDR3 has 13 residues. The rearrangement links TRBV15 to TRBJ1-2; D unclear. This specimen consisted of peripheral blood, obtained in a trial of Ad26.COV2.S vaccine versus placebo. The TCR was taken from a person aged 18-60 years who received the Ad26.COV2.S COVID-19 vaccine or a placebo. CDR3 loop: CATSRDRVGGYTF. The CDR3 DNA reads as TGTGCCACCAGCAGAGATCGGGTTGGGGGCTACACCTTC.